The 32 T cell receptor beta chains reported below all come from one sample, sequenced in a study of shared clonotypes between healthy human individuals. Naive-designated CD8 cells lacked CD45RO, were positively enriched for CCR7, and omitted terminally differentiated effector memory CD45RA+ cells. The repertoire was sequenced with immunoSEQ multiplex PCR; TCRdb's copy has only in-frame clones and lacks some. The sample gives under 2,000,000 clones, roughly 94% of which show up once; 0.95% to 1.5% is in the top ten. The specimen sequenced was naive CD8+ T cells sorted from blood. Receptor source: a young man in good health.

Remarks on this clone: The identical CDR3 is also encoded by other nucleotide sequences in the sample. The DNA of the CDR3 is TGTGCCAGCTCACCAGGACGGGCCTACGAGCAGTACTTC. This encodes CASSPGRAYEQYF. This rearrangement joins TRBV18 to TRBJ2-7; unclear D gene. The V and J ends lost 2 bases and 2 bases respectively, with 7 bases between them. There are 13 residues in the CDR3. Looked up from germline, CDR1 is KGHSH and CDR2 is LQKENI.

The chain combines TRBV5-1 with TRBJ2-3; 7 positions agree with TRBD2. Germline V gives CDR1 SGHRS, CDR2 YFSETQ. After removal of 2 bases from V and 2 bases from J, the junction contained 14 bases not matched to a gene. This CDR3 has 18 residues. The CDR3 DNA reads TGCGCCAGCAGCTTCAGAGGAATGGGGGACTACTTCACAGATACGCAGTATTTT. It translates to CASSFRGMGDYFTDTQYF.

Here the CDR3 DNA reads TGTGCCAGCAGTTACAGGGAGGATGAAAAACTGTTTTTT. Its translation is CASSYREDEKLFF. The rearrangement uses TRBV6-5 and TRBJ1-4; D uncertain. The V end was cut by 2 bases, the J end by 6 bases, with 7 bases between. CDR1 and CDR2 from the germline V gene are MNHEY and SVGAGI. This CDR3 comprises 13 residues.

This CDR3 is CASSTGLNTQYF. DNA for the CDR3: TGTGCCAGCAGTACAGGGCTAAATACGCAGTATTTT. The chain is built from TRBV27 and TRBJ2-3; D is possibly TRBD1 (6 bases). Germline V CDR1 and CDR2: MNHEY, SMNVEV (reference sequence). Trimming left V 5 bases short and J 7 bases short, with 10 bases between. The CDR3 length is 12 residues.

The chain recombines TRBV6-1 with TRBJ2-3, with D hard to call. This CDR3 is built from 12 residues. Trimming left V 8 bases short and J 1 base short, with 7 bases between. In germline, CDR1 is MNHNS, CDR2 SASEGT. DNA for the CDR3: TGTGCCAGCCTCAAGGGCACAGATACGCAGTATTTT. It specifies CASLKGTDTQYF.

The chain couples TRBV18 to TRBJ1-1, with a weak D call TRBD1 (6 bases). Trimming pared 3 bases from V and 4 bases from J, leaving 18 bases between. Germline V gene data show CDR1 as KGHSH and CDR2 as LQKENI. This CDR3 region has 16 residues. DNA of the CDR3: TGTGCCAGCTCACCGGATTCCCGGGACACTGGCACTGAAGCTTTCTTT. Protein: CASSPDSRDTGTEAFF.

J is TRBJ1-2 and V is TRBV7-9; 8 nucleotides align to TRBD1. The CDR3 is 15 amino acids. The V gene end was trimmed by 5 bases and the J gene end by 4 bases; junction bases not matched to a gene: 9. Germline V lookup: CDR1 SEHNR, CDR2 FQNEAQ (reference sequence). CDR3 in DNA: TGTGCCAGCAGCCCGAGAGACAGGGGAGTCTATGGCTACACCTTC. Residues: CASSPRDRGVYGYTF.

The rearrangement joins TRBV7-9 to TRBJ2-7; 7 bases are shared with TRBD1. After removal of 6 bases from V and 7 bases from J, the junction contained 6 bases not matched to a gene. CDR3 length equals 12 residues. In germline, CDR1 is SEHNR, CDR2 FQNEAQ (reference sequence). This CDR3 is CASSEGAGEQYF. CDR3 sequence (DNA): TGTGCCAGCAGTGAGGGGGCAGGGGAGCAGTACTTC.

The rearrangement uses TRBV19 and TRBJ1-2; D is unresolved. This CDR3 is 13 amino acids long. The V end was cut by 6 bases, the J end by 8 bases, with 16 bases between. Germline V gene sequence: CDR1 LNHDA, CDR2 SQIVND (reference sequence). The CDR3 is CASSNGGVNGYTF. The CDR3 DNA reads as TGTGCCAGTAGCAATGGCGGGGTAAACGGCTACACCTTC.

This rearrangement joins TRBV30 to TRBJ2-4, with D hard to call. Germline V lookup: CDR1 GTSNPN, CDR2 SVGIG (reference sequence). Trimming cost V 5 bases and J 9 bases, with 17 bases left between them. This CDR3 region has 13 residues. CDR3 loop: CAWADPNGLIQYF. CDR3 nucleotides: TGTGCCTGGGCGGACCCCAACGGGCTCATTCAGTACTTC.

Note on this clone: This may come from a read error, since a much larger clone is one base off. Other DNA sequences in this specimen translate into the identical CDR3. The genes are TRBV7-8 and TRBJ1-1; D possibly corresponds to TRBD1 (6 bases). The germline V and J ends were trimmed by 1 base and 5 bases, with 8 bases remaining between them. The CDR3 has 13 residues. The germline CDR1 and CDR2 sequences are SGHVS and FQNEAQ. Here the CDR3 reads CASSLGGGTEAFF. The CDR3 coding sequence is TGTGCCAGCAGCTTAGGAGGGGGGACTGAAGCTTTCTTT.

The chain links TRBV27 to TRBJ2-5; 8 nucleotides line up with TRBD2. Germline-derived CDR1 and CDR2 are MNHEY and SMNVEV (reference sequence). J lost 0 bases, V lost 4 bases, and 7 bases had no gene match. The CDR3 is 16 amino acids. The CDR3 is CASSSAAGEYQETQYF. CDR3 nucleotides: TGTGCCAGCAGTTCCGCAGCGGGGGAGTACCAAGAGACCCAGTACTTC.

The chain carries TRBV5-1 and TRBJ2-5; no reliable D call. Germline V CDR1 and CDR2: SGHRS, YFSETQ. V lost 4 bases and J lost 3, with 13 bases in between. CDR3 size: 14 residues. Written as DNA, the CDR3 is TGCGCCAGCAGCCGGTGGGGTCAAAAAGAGACCCAGTACTTC. Translation: CASSRWGQKETQYF.

V usage is TRBV4-1 and J usage is TRBJ2-5; 7 bases map to TRBD1. In germline, CDR1 is MGHRA, CDR2 YSYEKL. The CDR3 consists of 13 residues. The V segment lost 4 bases and the J segment 13 bases; nucleotides outside the gene matches: 12. Here the CDR3 reads CASSLSTGQRAYF. CDR3 in DNA: TGCGCCAGCAGCCTCAGCACGGGACAGCGTGCGTACTTC.

The chain employs TRBV7-8 and TRBJ2-1; D unclear. V gave up 3 bases and J gave up 8 bases, with 14 bases separating them. The CDR3 has 14 amino acids. Per the germline V gene, CDR1 is SGHVS and CDR2 is FQNEAQ. CDR3 sequence: CASSFLSRLDEQFF. The CDR3 DNA sequence: TGTGCCAGCAGCTTCCTTAGCCGGTTGGATGAGCAGTTCTTC.

This chain joins TRBV7-2 and TRBJ2-6; TRBD1 aligns across 10 bases. The CDR3 spans 17 residues. In germline, CDR1 is SGHTA, CDR2 FQGNSA. Trimming took 7 bases from V and 3 from J; bases not matched to a gene: 9. CDR3 nucleotides: TGTGCCAGCATTCCGGGACAGGGGATTGGTGGGGCCAACGTCCTGACTTTC. This codes for CASIPGQGIGGANVLTF.

A remark on this clone: Other DNA variants within this sample encode the same CDR3. V and J are TRBV6-1 and TRBJ2-7; 9 bases align to TRBD1. Trimming at V came to 3 bases and at J to 2 bases, leaving 5 bases not matched to a gene. The V gene's germline CDR1 is MNHNS and CDR2 SASEGT. CDR3 length: 15 amino acids. The CDR3 nucleotides read TGTGCCAGCAGTGACCCGGGACAGGGCACCTACGAGCAGTACTTC. The encoded protein is CASSDPGQGTYEQYF.

The V and J genes are TRBV27 and TRBJ1-1; TRBD1 aligns across 10 bases. Germline loops: CDR1 MNHEY, CDR2 SMNVEV (reference sequence). The J segment lost 1 base and the V segment lost 7 bases, leaving 3 bases of the junction unmatched. This CDR3 region has 14 residues. In nucleotides, the CDR3 is TGTGCCAGCACCCGGACAGGGGGGAACACTGAAGCTTTCTTT. Its protein is CASTRTGGNTEAFF.

This clone was recorded only once. The chain joins TRBV10-2 to TRBJ2-1, with 10 bases aligning to TRBD2. Germline trimming cut 4 bases from V and 8 bases from J; bases unmatched to any gene: 11. Germline V gives CDR1 WSHSY, CDR2 SAAADI. The CDR3 totals 16 residues. CDR3 protein: CASSVGLAGVPHEQFF. In DNA, the CDR3 is TGCGCCAGCAGTGTTGGCCTAGCGGGAGTCCCCCATGAGCAGTTCTTC.

V and J are TRBV2 and TRBJ2-7, with D possibly matching TRBD2 (6 bases). This CDR3 region has 15 residues. Germline assignment: CDR1 SNHLY and CDR2 FYNNEI. V was clipped by 2 bases and J by 1 base, with 12 bases between them. For the CDR3, the DNA is TGTGCCAGCAGTGAACGGCGGGGAAGTTCCTACGAGCAGTACTTC. Translation: CASSERRGSSYEQYF.

The V gene is TRBV13, the J gene TRBJ2-7; 7 nucleotides match TRBD1. The CDR3 contains 13 residues. From germline, CDR1 is PRHDT and CDR2 FYEKMQ (reference sequence). The trim removed 6 bases at V and 7 bases at J, leaving 9 bases unmatched. CDR3 region: CASSSGSGGEQYF. CDR3 sequence (DNA): TGTGCCAGCAGTTCAGGCTCAGGGGGTGAGCAGTACTTC.

The chain links TRBV9 to TRBJ2-1; TRBD1 matches 10 bases. With 6 bases clipped from V and 1 base from J, the junction kept 10 bases outside the gene matches. CDR3 length: 17 amino acids. From germline, CDR1 is SGDLS and CDR2 YYNGEE. The CDR3 coding sequence is TGTGCCAGCACCTCTAATCCGGGACAGGGGTCCTACAATGAGCAGTTCTTC. This translates into CASTSNPGQGSYNEQFF. Looking up the rest from reference TRBV9 and TRBJ2-1 gives the full variable domain: DSGVTQTPKHLITATGQRVTLRCSPRSGDLSVYWYQQSLDQGLQFLIQYYNGEERAKGNILERFSAQQFPDLHSELNLSSLELGDSALYFCASTSNPGQGSYNEQFFGPGTRLTVL.

J is TRBJ2-5 and V is TRBV15; D gene ambiguous. Germline V gene lookup returns CDR1 LNHNV and CDR2 YYDKDF (reference sequence). The CDR3 is made up of 13 amino acids. V dropped 3 bases and J dropped 4 bases, with 9 bases sitting between them. CDR3: CATSSWVGETQYF. CDR3 coding DNA: TGTGCCACCAGCAGTTGGGTGGGAGAGACCCAGTACTTC.

V usage is TRBV27 and J usage is TRBJ2-3, with 8 bases that match TRBD2. This CDR3 comprises 17 residues. V was clipped by 5 bases and J by 4 bases; unmatched bases: 14. Germline loops: CDR1 MNHEY, CDR2 SMNVEV (reference sequence). The CDR3 loop reads CASSPLQKAGASDTQYF. As DNA, the CDR3 is TGTGCCAGCAGTCCCCTCCAAAAAGCGGGAGCTTCAGATACGCAGTATTTT.

The chain is built from TRBV13 and TRBJ2-1; D could derive from TRBD1 or TRBD2 (5 bases each). The CDR3 has 14 residues. Trimming cost V 1 base and J 2 bases, with 6 bases left between them. Germline-derived CDR1 and CDR2 are PRHDT and FYEKMQ (reference sequence). The CDR3: CASSLAGPYNEQFF. The CDR3 DNA reads TGTGCCAGCAGCTTAGCGGGACCCTACAATGAGCAGTTCTTC.

The chain recombines TRBV29-1 with TRBJ2-7, with a tentative D call TRBD1 (6 bases). The V and J ends lost 6 bases and 3 bases respectively, with 15 bases between them. Germline V CDR1 and CDR2: SQVTM, ANQGSEA. This CDR3 comprises 13 residues. The CDR3 sequence is CSVSTGDNYEQYF. CDR3 DNA sequence: TGCAGCGTGTCGACAGGAGACAACTACGAGCAGTACTTC.

The rearrangement joins TRBV13 to TRBJ1-6; D not certain. V lost 5 bases and J 5 bases, leaving 16 bases between the germline ends. The V gene's germline CDR1 is PRHDT and CDR2 FYEKMQ (reference sequence). The length of the CDR3 is 16 residues. This CDR3 is CASSPDGSQNNSPLHF. DNA for the CDR3: TGTGCCAGCAGCCCAGATGGATCCCAGAATAATTCACCCCTCCACTTT.

V usage is TRBV5-4 and J usage is TRBJ2-2, with 11 bases that match TRBD1. Germline values: CDR1 SGHNT, CDR2 YYREEE (reference sequence). The trim removed 4 bases at V and 6 bases at J, leaving 5 bases unmatched. The CDR3 consists of 15 residues. Here the CDR3 reads CASSDGTGGPGELFF. CDR3 coding DNA: TGTGCCAGCAGCGACGGGACAGGGGGTCCCGGGGAGCTGTTTTTT.

The V gene is TRBV2, the J gene TRBJ1-6; D is possibly TRBD1 (6 bases). The CDR3 is made up of 14 amino acids. The V gene's germline CDR1 is SNHLY and CDR2 FYNNEI. The V gene lost 6 bases and the J gene lost 9 bases, with 15 bases spanning the gap. CDR3 sequence: CASRARGLSSPLHF. The DNA for the CDR3 is TGTGCCAGCAGAGCCAGGGGTTTGTCTTCACCCCTCCACTTT.

The chain joins TRBV7-9 to TRBJ2-5, with D possibly being TRBD2 (7 bases). Trimming left V 1 base short and J 1 base short, with 13 bases between. From germline, CDR1 is SEHNR and CDR2 FQNEAQ (reference sequence). This CDR3 has 16 amino acids. For the CDR3, the DNA is TGTGCCAGCAGCTTAGTTGTCGGGGGGCCCCAAGAGACCCAGTACTTC. This translates into CASSLVVGGPQETQYF.

This clone turned up a few times. This sequence joins TRBV5-6 and TRBJ1-6; TRBD1 agrees at 7 bases. V was clipped by 0 bases and J by 10 bases; unmatched bases: 7. Germline V lookup: CDR1 SGHDT, CDR2 YYEEEE. This CDR3 is 15 amino acids long. CDR3 sequence: CASSLEGGSGSPLHF. The CDR3 nucleotides read TGTGCCAGCAGCTTGGAAGGGGGCTCCGGGTCACCCCTCCACTTT.

This chain joins TRBV6-5 and TRBJ2-3; 7 nucleotides line up with TRBD2. The CDR3 runs 15 residues. Germline CDR1 and CDR2: MNHEY and SVGAGI. V lost 2 bases and J lost 2; bases outside the gene matches: 4. The CDR3 protein is CASSYGTNPTDTQYF. CDR3 coding DNA: TGTGCCAGCAGTTACGGGACTAACCCCACAGATACGCAGTATTTT.